The entry below gives a single T cell receptor beta chain sequence along with its context. In the sorted-subset replicate PCRs, 200 ng DNA, 25,000 to 30,000 T cell genomes, was used. The data were produced by immunoSEQ multiplex PCR, yet TCRdb's version contains in-frame clones alone and is incomplete. This table has approximately 500,000 clones, about 96% appearing once. J was trimmed by 4 bases and V by 5 bases; bases with no gene match: 5. This CDR3 is built from 14 residues. CDR1 and CDR2 from the germline V gene are MNHEY and SVGAGI. The data belong to a study of shared clonotypes between healthy human individuals.

The chain uses TRBV6-5 and TRBJ2-3; 8 bases match TRBD2. The receptor's source is a woman younger than 45 in good health. Sample: naive CD4+ T cells sorted from blood. Subset meaning: CD45RA+ positively selected. CDR3: CASSRAGAADTQYF. The CDR3 region has the DNA TGTGCCAGCAGTCGAGCGGGAGCGGCAGATACGCAGTATTTT.